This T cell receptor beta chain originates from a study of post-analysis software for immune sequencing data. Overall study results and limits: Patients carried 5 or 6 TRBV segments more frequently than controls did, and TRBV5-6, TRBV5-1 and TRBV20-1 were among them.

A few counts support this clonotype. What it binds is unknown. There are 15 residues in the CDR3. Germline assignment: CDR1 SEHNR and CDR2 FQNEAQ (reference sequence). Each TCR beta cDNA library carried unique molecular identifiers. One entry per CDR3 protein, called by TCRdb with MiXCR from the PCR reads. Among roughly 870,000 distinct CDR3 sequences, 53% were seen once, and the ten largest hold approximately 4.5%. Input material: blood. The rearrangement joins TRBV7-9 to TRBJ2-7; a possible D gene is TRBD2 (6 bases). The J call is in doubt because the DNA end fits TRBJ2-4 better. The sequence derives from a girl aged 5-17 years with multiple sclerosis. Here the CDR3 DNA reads TGTGCCAGCAGCGATAATTCCGGGGGATTAAACATTCAGTACTTC. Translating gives CASSDNSGGLNIQYF.